This T cell receptor beta chain was identified during a study of blood T cell repertoires in COVID-19. Study-wide context: The United States, Italy and Spain provided the acute and convalescent COVID-19 samples. PBMCs, B-cell-depleted T cells, or T cells were the source of the cDNA or gDNA that made up the material.

Authors' processing steps: Amplifying reference gene primers gave estimates of nucleated cell counts. The table came from immunoSEQ multiplex PCR; TCRdb's copy has only in-frame clones and leaves some out. V and J calls plus clone size are reproduced from that table; the DNA served to infer D and trimming. The table records about 110,000 clones, 90% of them present only once. V lost 0 bases and J 3 bases, leaving 15 bases between the germline ends. The CDR3 extends over 17 amino acids. Looked up from germline, CDR1 is MGHDK and CDR2 is SYGVNS. This clone showed up just once. The chain combines TRBV25-1 with TRBJ2-1; D is undetermined. Source material: peripheral blood. This TCR was recovered from a human donor in a cohort sampled during active COVID-19. The CDR3 spells CASSEYRGVMGYNEQFF. In DNA, the CDR3 is TGTGCCAGCAGTGAATATCGCGGCGTTATGGGCTACAATGAGCAGTTCTTC.